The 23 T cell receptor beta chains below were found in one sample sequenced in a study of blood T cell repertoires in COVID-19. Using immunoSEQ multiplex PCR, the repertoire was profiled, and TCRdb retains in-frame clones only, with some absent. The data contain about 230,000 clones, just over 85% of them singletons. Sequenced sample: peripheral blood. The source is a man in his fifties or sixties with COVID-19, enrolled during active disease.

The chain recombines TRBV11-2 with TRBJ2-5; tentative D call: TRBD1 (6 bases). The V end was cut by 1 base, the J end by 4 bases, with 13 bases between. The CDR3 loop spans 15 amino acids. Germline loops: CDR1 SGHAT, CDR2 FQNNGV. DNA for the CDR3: TGTGCCAGCAGCTTAGTGCAGGGGACAAGAGAGACCCAGTACTTC. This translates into CASSLVQGTRETQYF. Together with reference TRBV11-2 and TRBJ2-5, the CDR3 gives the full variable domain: EAGVAQSPRYKIIEKRQSVAFWCNPISGHATLYWYQQILGQGPKLLIQFQNNGVVDDSQLPKDRFSAERLKGVDSTLKIQPAKLEDSAVYLCASSLVQGTRETQYFGPGTRLLVL.

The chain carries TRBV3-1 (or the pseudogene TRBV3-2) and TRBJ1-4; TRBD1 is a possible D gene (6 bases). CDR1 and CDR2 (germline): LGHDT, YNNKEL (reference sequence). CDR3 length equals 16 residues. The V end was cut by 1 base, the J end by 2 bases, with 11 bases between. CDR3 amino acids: CASSQVAGATNEKLFF. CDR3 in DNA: TGTGCCAGCAGCCAAGTCGCAGGGGCCACTAATGAAAAACTGTTTTTT.

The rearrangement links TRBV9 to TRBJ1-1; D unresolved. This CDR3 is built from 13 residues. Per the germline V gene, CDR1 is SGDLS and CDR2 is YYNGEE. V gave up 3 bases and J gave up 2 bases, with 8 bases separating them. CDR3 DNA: TGTGCCAGCAGCGAGCCCCCTAACACTGAAGCTTTCTTT. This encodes CASSEPPNTEAFF.

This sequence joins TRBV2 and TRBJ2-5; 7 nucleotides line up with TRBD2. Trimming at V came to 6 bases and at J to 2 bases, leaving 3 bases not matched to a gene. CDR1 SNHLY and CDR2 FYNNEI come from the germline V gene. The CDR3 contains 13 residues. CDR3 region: CASSLAAQETQYF. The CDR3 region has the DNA TGTGCCAGCAGCCTAGCGGCACAAGAGACCCAGTACTTC.

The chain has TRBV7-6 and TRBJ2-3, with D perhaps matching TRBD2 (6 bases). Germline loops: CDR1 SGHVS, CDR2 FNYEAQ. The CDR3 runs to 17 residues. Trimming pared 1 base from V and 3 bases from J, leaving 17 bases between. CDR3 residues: CASSLELIGSATDTQYF. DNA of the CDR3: TGTGCCAGCAGCTTAGAGTTGATCGGGAGTGCAACAGATACGCAGTATTTT. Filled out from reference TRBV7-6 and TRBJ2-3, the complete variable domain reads GAGVSQSPRYKVTKRGQDVALRCDPISGHVSLYWYRQALGQGPEFLTYFNYEAQQDKSGLPNDRFSAERPEGSISTLTIQRTEQRDSAMYRCASSLELIGSATDTQYFGPGTRLTVL.

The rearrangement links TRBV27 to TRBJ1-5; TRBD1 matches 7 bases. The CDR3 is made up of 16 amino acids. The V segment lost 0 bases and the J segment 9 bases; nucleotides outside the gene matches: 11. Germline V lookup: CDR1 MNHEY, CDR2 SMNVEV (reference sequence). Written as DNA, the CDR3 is TGTGCCAGCAGTTTATCGTTTAGGGGACAGATAAGGCCCCAGCATTTT. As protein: CASSLSFRGQIRPQHF.

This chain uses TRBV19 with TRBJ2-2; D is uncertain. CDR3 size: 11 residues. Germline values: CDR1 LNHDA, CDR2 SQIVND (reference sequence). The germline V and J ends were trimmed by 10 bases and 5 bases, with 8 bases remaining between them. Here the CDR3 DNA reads TGTGCCACCCGAGCGACCGGGGAGCTGTTTTTT. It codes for CATRATGELFF.

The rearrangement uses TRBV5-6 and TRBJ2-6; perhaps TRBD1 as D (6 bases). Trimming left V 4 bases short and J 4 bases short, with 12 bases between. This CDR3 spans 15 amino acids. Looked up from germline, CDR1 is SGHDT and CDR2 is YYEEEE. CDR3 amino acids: CASSRGSGGANVLTF. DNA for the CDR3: TGTGCCAGCAGCAGGGGGTCTGGCGGGGCCAACGTCCTGACTTTC.

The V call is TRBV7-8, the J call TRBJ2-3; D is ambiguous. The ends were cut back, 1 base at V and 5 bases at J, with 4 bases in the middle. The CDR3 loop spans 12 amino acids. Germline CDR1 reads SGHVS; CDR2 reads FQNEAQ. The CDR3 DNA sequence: TGTGCCAGCAGCTTAGGTCTAGATACGCAGTATTTT. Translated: CASSLGLDTQYF.

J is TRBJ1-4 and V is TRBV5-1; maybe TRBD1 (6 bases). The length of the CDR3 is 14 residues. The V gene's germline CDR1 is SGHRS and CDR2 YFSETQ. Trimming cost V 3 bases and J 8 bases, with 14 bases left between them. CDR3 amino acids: CASSSAGDGEKLFF. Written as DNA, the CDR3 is TGCGCCAGCAGCTCCGCAGGGGATGGGGAAAAACTGTTTTTT.

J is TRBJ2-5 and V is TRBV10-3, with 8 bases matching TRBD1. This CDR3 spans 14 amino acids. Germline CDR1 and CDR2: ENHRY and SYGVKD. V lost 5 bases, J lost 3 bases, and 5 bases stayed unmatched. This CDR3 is CAISNPDREETQYF. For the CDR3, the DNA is TGTGCCATCAGTAACCCGGACAGGGAAGAGACCCAGTACTTC.

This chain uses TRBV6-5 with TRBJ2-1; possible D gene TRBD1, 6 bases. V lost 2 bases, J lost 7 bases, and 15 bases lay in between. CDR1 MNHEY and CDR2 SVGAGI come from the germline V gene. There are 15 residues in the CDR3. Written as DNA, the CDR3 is TGTGCCAGCAGTTACGATTGGACAGCGCCAAATGAGCAGTTCTTC. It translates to CASSYDWTAPNEQFF.

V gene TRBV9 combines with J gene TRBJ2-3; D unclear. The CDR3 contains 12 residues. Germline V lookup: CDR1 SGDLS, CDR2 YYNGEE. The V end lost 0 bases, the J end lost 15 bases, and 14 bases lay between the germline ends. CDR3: CASSVEYSKQYF. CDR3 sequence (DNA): TGTGCCAGCAGCGTAGAATACTCGAAGCAATATTTT.

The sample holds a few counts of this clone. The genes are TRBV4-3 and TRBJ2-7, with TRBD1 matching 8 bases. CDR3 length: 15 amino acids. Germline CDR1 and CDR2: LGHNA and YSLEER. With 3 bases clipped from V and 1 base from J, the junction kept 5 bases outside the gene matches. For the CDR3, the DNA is TGCGCCAGCAGCCAGGGGACAGGACTTTCCTACGAGCAGTACTTC. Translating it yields CASSQGTGLSYEQYF.

CDR3 DNA: TGCGCCAGCAGCCAAGGGACAGGGGGCCACACCGGGGAGCTGTTTTTT. Protein sequence: CASSQGTGGHTGELFF. This chain uses TRBV4-1 with TRBJ2-2; 11 bases are a match to TRBD1. The V gene's germline CDR1 is MGHRA and CDR2 YSYEKL. The junction had 1 base not matched to a gene; V was cut back by 1 base and J by 3 bases. This CDR3 comprises 16 residues.

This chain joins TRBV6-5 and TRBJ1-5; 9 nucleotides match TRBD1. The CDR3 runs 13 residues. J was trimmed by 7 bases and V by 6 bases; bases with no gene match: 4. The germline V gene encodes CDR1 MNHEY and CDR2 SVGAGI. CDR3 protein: CASRDRGGQPQHF. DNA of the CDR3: TGTGCCAGCAGGGACAGGGGTGGACAGCCCCAGCATTTT.

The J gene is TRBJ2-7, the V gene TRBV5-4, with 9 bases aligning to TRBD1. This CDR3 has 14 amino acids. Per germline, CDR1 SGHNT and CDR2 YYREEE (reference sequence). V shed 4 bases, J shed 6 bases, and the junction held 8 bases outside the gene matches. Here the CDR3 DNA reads TGTGCCAGCAGCCGACCGGGACAGGGAGGCGAGCAGTACTTC. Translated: CASSRPGQGGEQYF.

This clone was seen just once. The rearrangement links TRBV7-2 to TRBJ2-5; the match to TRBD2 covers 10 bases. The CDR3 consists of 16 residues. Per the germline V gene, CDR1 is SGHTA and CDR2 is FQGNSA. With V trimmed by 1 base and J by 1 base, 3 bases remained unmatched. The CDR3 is CASSLGASGGQETQYF. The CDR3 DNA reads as TGTGCCAGCAGCTTAGGAGCTAGCGGGGGCCAAGAGACCCAGTACTTC.

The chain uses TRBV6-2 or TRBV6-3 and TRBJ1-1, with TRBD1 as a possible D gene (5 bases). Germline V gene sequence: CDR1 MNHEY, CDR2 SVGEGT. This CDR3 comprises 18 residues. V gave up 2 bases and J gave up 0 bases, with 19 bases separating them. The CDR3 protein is CASSYDSVSTALNTEAFF. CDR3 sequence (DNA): TGTGCCAGCAGTTACGACTCCGTATCGACAGCATTGAACACTGAAGCTTTCTTT.

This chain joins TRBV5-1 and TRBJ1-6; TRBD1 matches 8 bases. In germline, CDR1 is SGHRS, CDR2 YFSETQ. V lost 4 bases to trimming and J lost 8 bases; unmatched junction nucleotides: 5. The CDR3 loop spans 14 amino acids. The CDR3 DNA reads TGCGCCAGCAGCACGGGACAGGAGGATTCACCCCTCCACTTT. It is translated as CASSTGQEDSPLHF. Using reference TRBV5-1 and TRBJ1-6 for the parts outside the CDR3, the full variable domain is KAGVTQTPRYLIKTRGQQVTLSCSPISGHRSVSWYQQTPGQGLQFLFEYFSETQRNKGNFPGRFSGRQFSNSRSEMNVSTLELGDSALYLCASSTGQEDSPLHFGNGTRLTVT.

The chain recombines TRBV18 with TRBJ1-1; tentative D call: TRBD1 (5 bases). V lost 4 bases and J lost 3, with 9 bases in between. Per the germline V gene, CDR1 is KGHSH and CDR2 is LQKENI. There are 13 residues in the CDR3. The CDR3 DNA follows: TGTGCCAGCTCACGGGCCAGGGACACTGAAGCTTTCTTT. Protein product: CASSRARDTEAFF.

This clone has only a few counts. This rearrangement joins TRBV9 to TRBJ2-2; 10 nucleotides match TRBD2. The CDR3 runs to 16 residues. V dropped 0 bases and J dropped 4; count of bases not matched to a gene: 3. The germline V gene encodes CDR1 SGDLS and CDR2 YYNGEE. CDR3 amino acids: CASSVVAGGPTGELFF. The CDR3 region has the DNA TGTGCCAGCAGCGTAGTAGCGGGGGGCCCCACCGGGGAGCTGTTTTTT.

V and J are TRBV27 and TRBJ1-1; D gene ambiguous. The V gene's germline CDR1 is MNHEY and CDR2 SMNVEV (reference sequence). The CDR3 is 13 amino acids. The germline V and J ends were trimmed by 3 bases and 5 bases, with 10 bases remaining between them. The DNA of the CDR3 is TGTGCCAGCAGTTTGGGGAGGAGAACTGAAGCTTTCTTT. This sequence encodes CASSLGRRTEAFF.